This T cell receptor (beta chain) was obtained from a study of graft-versus-host responses after intestinal transplantation. Measured with immunoSEQ multiplex PCR; TCRdb has only the in-frame clones, and not every one. The sample includes some 77,000 clones, over 80% of them seen just once. The CDR3 loop spans 15 amino acids. CDR1 and CDR2 from the germline V gene are SGHTA and FQGTGA. Trimming left V 1 base short and J 4 bases short, with 11 bases between. This chain joins TRBV7-3 and TRBJ2-1; D perhaps matches TRBD2 (6 bases). Here the sequenced sample was PBMCs, taken 98 days after intestinal transplantation. This TCR came from a human patient who received an intestinal transplant, so some T cells may come from the graft donor. CDR3 DNA sequence: TGTGCCAGCAGCTTAATTGGACGGGAGTACAATGAGCAGTTCTTC. This sequence encodes CASSLIGREYNEQFF.